The TCR beta chain described here comes from a study of blood T cells in healthy people across ages. Points from the study as a whole: The long-lived group displayed more naive CD4+ cells, plus higher diversity, than the aged donors did.

Combining a sample-barcoded 5' primer with a J-beta primer mix, a second PCR ran for about 6 to 12 cycles. MiXCR was run by TCRdb on the 5' RACE reads, yielding one entry per CDR3 protein. The sample records 1.8 million or so distinct CDR3 sequences, about 39% being singletons. This clonotype was seen more than once but under ten times. Antigen unknown. Germline V gene sequence: CDR1 MNHEY, CDR2 SVGEGT. This CDR3 is built from 12 residues. Trimming took off 2 bases at V and 3 bases at J, with 5 bases between the two ends. This receptor was taken from a human donor in good health. The chain is built from TRBV6-2 or TRBV6-3 and TRBJ2-7; no firm D call. Material for sequencing was blood. The CDR3 protein is CASSYPLYEQYF. For the CDR3, the DNA is TGTGCCAGCAGTTACCCCCTCTACGAGCAGTACTTC.